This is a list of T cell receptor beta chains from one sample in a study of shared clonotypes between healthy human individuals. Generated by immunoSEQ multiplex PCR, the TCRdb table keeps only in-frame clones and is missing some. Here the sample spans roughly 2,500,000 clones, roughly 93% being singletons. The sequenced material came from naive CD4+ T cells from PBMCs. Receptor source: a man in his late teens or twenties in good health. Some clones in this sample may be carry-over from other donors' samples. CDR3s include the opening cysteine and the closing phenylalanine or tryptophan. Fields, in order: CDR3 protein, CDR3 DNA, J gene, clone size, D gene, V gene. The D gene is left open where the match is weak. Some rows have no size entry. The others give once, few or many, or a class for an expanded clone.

cdr3_aa: CASSMVQGKNTEAFF; cdr3_nt: TGCGCCAGCAGCATGGTACAGGGGAAGAACACTGAAGCTTTCTTT; j_call: TRBJ1-1; clone_size: -; d_call: TRBD1; v_call: TRBV5-1
cdr3_aa: CASSLRTGSNQPQHF; cdr3_nt: TGTGCCAGCAGCTTGCGCACAGGTAGCAATCAGCCCCAGCATTTT; j_call: TRBJ1-5; clone_size: -; d_call: -; v_call: TRBV5-6
cdr3_aa: CSVPRRGEQYF; cdr3_nt: TGCAGTGTTCCCCGACGGGGCGAGCAGTACTTC; j_call: TRBJ2-7; clone_size: -; d_call: -; v_call: TRBV20-1
cdr3_aa: CASSSGGSYGYTF; cdr3_nt: TGTGCCAGCAGTTCCGGCGGTAGCTATGGCTACACCTTC; j_call: TRBJ1-2; clone_size: -; d_call: -; v_call: TRBV28
cdr3_aa: CASSLAVLSYEQYF; cdr3_nt: TGTGCCAGCAGCTTGGCCGTATTGTCCTACGAGCAGTACTTC; j_call: TRBJ2-7; clone_size: -; d_call: -; v_call: TRBV5-5
cdr3_aa: CASIMPGSLTSTDTQYF; cdr3_nt: TGTGCCAGCATTATGCCCGGGTCGTTAACCAGCACAGATACGCAGTATTTT; j_call: TRBJ2-3; clone_size: -; d_call: -; v_call: TRBV6-4
cdr3_aa: CASSGGTSVWYEQYF; cdr3_nt: TGTGCCAGCAGTGGGGGGACTAGCGTGTGGTACGAGCAGTACTTC; j_call: TRBJ2-7; clone_size: -; d_call: TRBD2; v_call: TRBV6-1
cdr3_aa: CASRMQGVTEAFF; cdr3_nt: TGTGCCAGCAGGATGCAGGGAGTCACTGAAGCTTTCTTT; j_call: TRBJ1-1; clone_size: -; d_call: -; v_call: TRBV6-1
cdr3_aa: CARSFPRDLPPGEQYF; cdr3_nt: TGTGCCAGAAGCTTCCCCCGGGACCTACCTCCGGGCGAGCAGTACTTC; j_call: TRBJ2-7; clone_size: -; d_call: -; v_call: TRBV7-5
cdr3_aa: CASTRGSYSGNTIYF; cdr3_nt: TGTGCCAGCACCAGGGGGTCTTACTCTGGAAACACCATATATTTT; j_call: TRBJ1-3; clone_size: -; d_call: TRBD1; v_call: TRBV6-6
cdr3_aa: CASGLGNSGYTF; cdr3_nt: TGTGCTAGTGGTTTGGGTAATAGTGGCTACACCTTC; j_call: TRBJ1-2; clone_size: -; d_call: -; v_call: TRBV12-5
cdr3_aa: CASSQTNSNTQYF; cdr3_nt: TGTGCCAGCAGCCAAACAAACTCTAATACGCAGTATTTT; j_call: TRBJ2-3; clone_size: -; d_call: -; v_call: TRBV7-6
cdr3_aa: CASRGTVNSYNEQFF; cdr3_nt: TGTGCCAGCAGGGGGACAGTTAACTCCTACAATGAGCAGTTCTTC; j_call: TRBJ2-1; clone_size: -; d_call: TRBD1; v_call: TRBV2
cdr3_aa: CASSVPRRGGDEKLFF; cdr3_nt: TGCGCCAGCAGCGTGCCCCGGAGGGGAGGGGATGAAAAACTGTTTTTT; j_call: TRBJ1-4; clone_size: -; d_call: -; v_call: TRBV5-1
cdr3_aa: CASSETLGLAGGNEQFF; cdr3_nt: TGTGCCAGCAGTGAAACCCTAGGACTAGCGGGAGGCAATGAGCAGTTCTTC; j_call: TRBJ2-1; clone_size: -; d_call: TRBD2; v_call: TRBV6-1
cdr3_aa: CASSKGRVVDEQYF; cdr3_nt: TGTGCCAGCAGCAAGGGACGGGTTGTTGACGAGCAGTACTTC; j_call: TRBJ2-7; clone_size: -; d_call: -; v_call: TRBV7-2
cdr3_aa: CAIRWGSSYNEQFF; cdr3_nt: TGTGCCATCCGTTGGGGGAGCTCCTACAATGAGCAGTTCTTC; j_call: TRBJ2-1; clone_size: -; d_call: -; v_call: TRBV10-3
cdr3_aa: CASSFYLAGLNEQFF; cdr3_nt: TGTGCCAGCAGTTTTTACCTAGCGGGACTCAATGAGCAGTTCTTC; j_call: TRBJ2-1; clone_size: -; d_call: TRBD2; v_call: TRBV27
cdr3_aa: CASSRGPRGSMGIQYF; cdr3_nt: TGTGCCAGCAGCCGCGGGCCCAGAGGGAGCATGGGCATTCAGTACTTC; j_call: TRBJ2-4; clone_size: -; d_call: -; v_call: TRBV5-6
cdr3_aa: CASSYQGPVYNEQFF; cdr3_nt: TGTGCCAGCAGTTACCAGGGACCGGTCTACAATGAGCAGTTCTTC; j_call: TRBJ2-1; clone_size: -; d_call: -; v_call: TRBV6-5
cdr3_aa: CASSLGFSNQPQHF; cdr3_nt: TGTGCCAGCAGCTTAGGGTTTAGCAATCAGCCCCAGCATTTT; j_call: TRBJ1-5; clone_size: -; d_call: -; v_call: TRBV5-6
cdr3_aa: CASRSGTEQETQYF; cdr3_nt: TGCGCCAGCAGATCTGGGACAGAACAAGAGACCCAGTACTTC; j_call: TRBJ2-5; clone_size: -; d_call: TRBD1; v_call: TRBV5-1
cdr3_aa: CASSPQPASGSGETQYF; cdr3_nt: TGTGCCAGCTCACCACAACCGGCGAGCGGGAGCGGGGAGACCCAGTACTTC; j_call: TRBJ2-5; clone_size: -; d_call: TRBD2; v_call: TRBV18
cdr3_aa: CASSFKSGGVYGYTF; cdr3_nt: TGTGCCAGCAGCTTTAAGAGTGGAGGAGTCTATGGCTACACCTTC; j_call: TRBJ1-2; clone_size: -; d_call: -; v_call: TRBV5-6
cdr3_aa: CASSQDSWRADTQYF; cdr3_nt: TGTGCCAGCAGCCAAGACTCATGGAGGGCAGATACGCAGTATTTT; j_call: TRBJ2-3; clone_size: -; d_call: -; v_call: TRBV14
cdr3_aa: CASSPTSGYTYEQYF; cdr3_nt: TGTGCCAGCAGCCCGACTAGCGGGTATACCTACGAGCAGTACTTC; j_call: TRBJ2-7; clone_size: -; d_call: TRBD2; v_call: TRBV7-2
cdr3_aa: CASSGANRGNIQYF; cdr3_nt: TGTGCCAGCAGTGGGGCTAACCGAGGAAACATTCAGTACTTC; j_call: TRBJ2-4; clone_size: -; d_call: -; v_call: TRBV2
cdr3_aa: CASSNRDEGGYEQYF; cdr3_nt: TGTGCCAGCAGCAACCGGGACGAGGGAGGATACGAGCAGTACTTC; j_call: TRBJ2-7; clone_size: -; d_call: -; v_call: TRBV7-8
cdr3_aa: CASSDRGGGSTEAFF; cdr3_nt: TGTGCCAGCAGTGACAGGGGAGGGGGCAGCACTGAAGCTTTCTTT; j_call: TRBJ1-1; clone_size: few; d_call: TRBD1; v_call: TRBV6-1
cdr3_aa: CASKKRDIHYEQYF; cdr3_nt: TGTGCCAGCAAGAAGCGGGATATTCACTACGAGCAGTACTTC; j_call: TRBJ2-7; clone_size: -; d_call: TRBD2; v_call: TRBV27
cdr3_aa: CASSLVGQGITEAFF; cdr3_nt: TGTGCCAGCAGCTTAGTTGGGCAGGGTATAACTGAAGCTTTCTTT; j_call: TRBJ1-1; clone_size: -; d_call: -; v_call: TRBV7-9
cdr3_aa: CASSLDTRQIYGYTF; cdr3_nt: TGTGCCAGCAGCTTAGATACCCGGCAGATCTATGGCTACACCTTC; j_call: TRBJ1-2; clone_size: -; d_call: -; v_call: TRBV11-3
cdr3_aa: CASSLNFGGPGAKNIQYF; cdr3_nt: TGTGCCAGCAGCTTAAATTTTGGGGGGCCCGGGGCCAAAAACATTCAGTACTTC; j_call: TRBJ2-4; clone_size: -; d_call: -; v_call: TRBV7-8
cdr3_aa: CASSPRPQWETQYF; cdr3_nt: TGTGCCAGCTCCCCTCGGCCCCAGTGGGAGACCCAGTACTTC; j_call: TRBJ2-5; clone_size: -; d_call: -; v_call: TRBV18
cdr3_aa: CASSIQGGAFF; cdr3_nt: TGTGCCAGCAGCATTCAGGGGGGAGCTTTCTTT; j_call: TRBJ1-1; clone_size: -; d_call: TRBD1; v_call: TRBV7-9
cdr3_aa: CASSLVAGGGEQYF; cdr3_nt: TGCGCCAGCAGCTTGGTGGCAGGGGGCGGCGAGCAGTACTTC; j_call: TRBJ2-7; clone_size: -; d_call: TRBD1; v_call: TRBV5-1
cdr3_aa: CASSAGLGETQYF; cdr3_nt: TGCGCCAGCAGCGCAGGACTGGGAGAGACCCAGTACTTC; j_call: TRBJ2-5; clone_size: -; d_call: -; v_call: TRBV5-1
cdr3_aa: CASSEDRGADTQYF; cdr3_nt: TGTGCCAGCAGTGAGGACAGGGGGGCAGATACGCAGTATTTT; j_call: TRBJ2-3; clone_size: -; d_call: TRBD1; v_call: TRBV7-2
cdr3_aa: CASSEARQFYYGYTF; cdr3_nt: TGTGCCAGCAGTGAAGCGCGTCAGTTCTACTATGGCTACACCTTC; j_call: TRBJ1-2; clone_size: -; d_call: -; v_call: TRBV6-1
cdr3_aa: CASSQEQRSSYNEQFF; cdr3_nt: TGTGCCAGCAGCCAAGAGCAGCGGAGTTCCTACAATGAGCAGTTCTTC; j_call: TRBJ2-1; clone_size: -; d_call: -; v_call: TRBV4-2
cdr3_aa: CASSSGAVGHEQYF; cdr3_nt: TGTGCCAGCAGCTCGGGGGCCGTGGGCCACGAGCAGTACTTC; j_call: TRBJ2-7; clone_size: once; d_call: -; v_call: TRBV11-2
cdr3_aa: CASSLMGQHYGYTF; cdr3_nt: TGTGCCAGCAGTTTAATGGGACAGCACTATGGCTACACCTTC; j_call: TRBJ1-2; clone_size: -; d_call: TRBD1; v_call: TRBV28
cdr3_aa: CASSQRTSGNTGELFF; cdr3_nt: TGTGCCAGCAGCCAGCGGACTAGCGGTAACACCGGGGAGCTGTTTTTT; j_call: TRBJ2-2; clone_size: -; d_call: TRBD2; v_call: TRBV14
cdr3_aa: CASSLRGRGEQYF; cdr3_nt: TGTGCCAGCAGCTTGCGGGGTCGTGGCGAGCAGTACTTC; j_call: TRBJ2-7; clone_size: -; d_call: -; v_call: TRBV5-6
cdr3_aa: CASSQTTVTEAFF; cdr3_nt: TGTGCCAGCAGCCAAACGACAGTGACTGAAGCTTTCTTT; j_call: TRBJ1-1; clone_size: -; d_call: -; v_call: TRBV7-3
cdr3_aa: CASSTTGTGSREQYF; cdr3_nt: TGTGCCAGTAGTACCACCGGGACAGGGTCCCGCGAGCAGTACTTC; j_call: TRBJ2-7; clone_size: -; d_call: TRBD1; v_call: TRBV19
cdr3_aa: CASSFTGGVYEQYF; cdr3_nt: TGCGCCAGCAGCTTTACAGGGGGGGTTTACGAGCAGTACTTC; j_call: TRBJ2-7; clone_size: once; d_call: -; v_call: TRBV5-1
cdr3_aa: CASSNSAANEKLFF; cdr3_nt: TGTGCCAGCAGTAATTCGGCAGCTAATGAAAAACTGTTTTTT; j_call: TRBJ1-4; clone_size: -; d_call: -; v_call: TRBV2